What follows are 8 T cell receptor beta chains derived from one specimen sequenced in a study of beta chain features in type 1 diabetes. Reverse transcription of all isolated RNA meant that expressed TCRB transcripts were sequenced. Generated by immunoSEQ multiplex PCR, the TCRdb table keeps only in-frame clones and is missing some. The repertoire consists of 120,000 to 150,000 clones, with 40% to 55% occurring once and the leading ten covering around 0.42%. Sequenced sample: Tregs from blood. Receptor source: a man younger than 35 in good health.

This clone was detected only a few times. The chain joins TRBV4-1 to TRBJ1-4, with D tentatively TRBD1 (5 bases). This CDR3 is built from 15 residues. Trimming removed 5 bases at V and 5 bases at J, with 15 bases between. Per the germline V gene, CDR1 is MGHRA and CDR2 is YSYEKL. The DNA of the CDR3 is TGCGCCAGCAGCTTTCGAAGGGGATACAATGAAAAACTGTTTTTT. Amino acid sequence: CASSFRRGYNEKLFF.

The J gene is TRBJ1-1, the V gene TRBV30, with unresolved D. V lost 1 base to trimming and J lost 6 bases, with 9 bases between them. This CDR3 contains 12 residues. Per the germline V gene, CDR1 is GTSNPN and CDR2 is SVGIG (reference sequence). The CDR3 is CAWSGRFAEAFF. The CDR3 DNA is TGTGCCTGGAGTGGGAGGTTTGCTGAAGCTTTCTTT.

The chain employs TRBV7-2 and TRBJ2-7, with D perhaps matching TRBD2 (6 bases). Germline CDR1 and CDR2: SGHTA and FQGNSA. The CDR3 consists of 14 residues. V gave up 0 bases and J gave up 1 base, with 7 bases separating them. CDR3 residues: CASSLAGGSYEQYF. The CDR3 DNA reads as TGTGCCAGCAGCTTAGCGGGGGGATCCTACGAGCAGTACTTC. Filled out from reference TRBV7-2 and TRBJ2-7, the complete variable domain reads GAGVSQSPSNKVTEKGKDVELRCDPISGHTALYWYRQSLGQGLEFLIYFQGNSAPDKSGLPSDRFSAERTGGSVSTLTIQRTQQEDSAVYLCASSLAGGSYEQYFGPGTRLTVT.

The J gene is TRBJ2-1, the V gene TRBV9; tentative D call: TRBD1 (5 bases). The V and J ends lost 4 bases and 0 bases respectively, with 14 bases between them. This CDR3 region has 16 residues. The germline V gene encodes CDR1 SGDLS and CDR2 YYNGEE. The CDR3 DNA reads as TGTGCCAGCAGCTTGAGTGGACACAGCTCCTACAATGAGCAGTTCTTC. Its translation is CASSLSGHSSYNEQFF.

This clone was counted only a few times. J is TRBJ2-3 and V is TRBV7-9; D gene ambiguous. With 5 bases removed from V and 10 bases from J, the gap between germline ends came to 13 bases. The CDR3 extends over 12 amino acids. CDR1 SEHNR and CDR2 FQNEAQ come from the germline V gene (reference sequence). The CDR3 spells CASSPTLIAQYF. The CDR3 region has the DNA TGTGCCAGCAGCCCTACCTTGATCGCGCAGTATTTT.

This clone has a handful of counts. The chain recombines TRBV5-4 with TRBJ2-5, with 9 positions matching TRBD1. CDR3 size: 15 residues. Germline CDR1 is SGHNT and CDR2 is YYREEE (reference sequence). The trim removed 4 bases at V and 4 bases at J, leaving 8 bases unmatched. The CDR3: CASSRPDRGIETQYF. Here the CDR3 DNA reads TGTGCCAGCAGCCGACCGGACAGGGGAATAGAGACCCAGTACTTC.

This clone occurred once. V usage is TRBV11-1 and J usage is TRBJ2-3; the D gene is possibly TRBD1 (5 bases). The CDR3 totals 14 residues. The V and J ends lost 8 bases and 1 base respectively, with 13 bases between them. Germline-derived CDR1 and CDR2 are SGHAT and FQDESV (reference sequence). The DNA of the CDR3 is TGTGCCAGCCACCCCTCGACAGGCACAGATACGCAGTATTTT. This translates into CASHPSTGTDTQYF.

The V call is TRBV10-3, the J call TRBJ2-7, with TRBD1 identical over 9 bases. The ends lost 6 bases at V and 4 bases at J; junction bases unmatched: 7. CDR1 and CDR2 from the germline V gene are ENHRY and SYGVKD. This CDR3 region has 14 residues. For the CDR3, the DNA is TGTGCCATCAGACGAGGGGACAGGGCGTACGAGCAGTACTTC. It translates to CAIRRGDRAYEQYF.